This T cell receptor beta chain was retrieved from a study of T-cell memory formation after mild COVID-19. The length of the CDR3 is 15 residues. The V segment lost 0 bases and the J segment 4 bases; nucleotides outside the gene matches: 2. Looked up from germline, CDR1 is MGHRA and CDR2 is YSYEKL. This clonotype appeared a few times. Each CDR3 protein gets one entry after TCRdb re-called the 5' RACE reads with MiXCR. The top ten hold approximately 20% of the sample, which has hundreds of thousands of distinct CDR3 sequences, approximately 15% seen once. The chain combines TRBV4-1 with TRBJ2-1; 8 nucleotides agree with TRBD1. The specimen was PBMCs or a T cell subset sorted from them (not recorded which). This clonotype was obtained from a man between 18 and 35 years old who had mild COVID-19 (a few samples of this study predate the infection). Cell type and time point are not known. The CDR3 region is CASSQDYRGYNEQFF. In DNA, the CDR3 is TGCGCCAGCAGCCAAGACTACAGGGGGTACAATGAGCAGTTCTTC.